This TCR beta chain was recovered during a study of PD-L1 blockade in urothelial cancer. For the study at large: About 90% of the roughly 29 patients comprised males who had bladder-origin urothelial cancer.

Described time point: pretreatment peripheral blood. The CDR3 length is 19 residues. From germline, CDR1 is MRHNA and CDR2 SNTAGT. The ends were cut back, 0 bases at V and 0 bases at J, with 17 bases in the middle. About this clone itself: The antigen is not known.

Libraries were prepared by immunoSEQ multiplex PCR; TCRdb keeps only in-frame clonotypes and omits some of them. The table lists tens of thousands of clones, 65% to 85% of them singletons. Study findings and constraints: Tumor-associated clones in blood expanded more at 3 weeks in durable-benefit patients.

The gene calls are TRBV6-4 and TRBJ1-4, with D possibly TRBD1 on 5 matching bases. This clonotype was obtained from a woman aged 70 to 79 with urothelial cancer. Sequencing was performed on PBMCs, taken around atezolizumab (anti-PD-L1) treatment. For the CDR3, the DNA is TGTGCCAGCAGTGACTCGAGAGTACAGAAACAGGCAACTAATGAAAAACTGTTTTTT. This encodes CASSDSRVQKQATNEKLFF.